This T cell receptor (beta chain) was identified in a study of blood T cell repertoires in COVID-19. Looking at the study overall: Whether acute or convalescent, the COVID-19 samples came from the United States, Italy and Spain. Sources were T cells, B-cell-depleted T cells, or PBMCs; the material itself was cDNA or gDNA.

Two negative PCRs, clearance, or symptom resolution were required of recovered Cohort 3 donors. Libraries were prepared by immunoSEQ multiplex PCR; TCRdb keeps only in-frame clonotypes and omits some of them. The sample contains about 220,000 clones, 82% of which appear only once. Germline CDR1 reads SGHVS; CDR2 reads FNYEAQ. The CDR3 contains 15 residues. J was trimmed by 6 bases and V by 1 base; bases with no gene match: 5. This chain links TRBV7-6 with TRBJ2-1; 8 bases are shared with TRBD2. The sample consisted of PBMCs or T cells enriched from blood (not recorded which). The clonotype originates from a woman aged 60-75 years who had recovered from COVID-19. The CDR3 DNA reads as TGTGCCAGCAGCTTAGGCGGGGGGCCTCTCAATGAGCAGTTCTTC. Translating it yields CASSLGGGPLNEQFF.